Each of the 16 T cell receptor beta chains below was sequenced from the same sample in a study of blood T cell repertoires in COVID-19. Libraries were prepared by immunoSEQ multiplex PCR; TCRdb keeps only in-frame clonotypes and omits some of them. The sample carries about 80,000 clones, around 85% recorded once. The source material was peripheral blood. The receptors originated from a man aged 30 to 45 with acute or convalescent COVID-19.

The chain recombines TRBV10-3 with TRBJ1-2; 8 nucleotides match TRBD1. The CDR3 contains 14 residues. In germline, CDR1 is ENHRY, CDR2 SYGVKD. V lost 6 bases, J lost 6 bases, and 9 bases stayed unmatched. The CDR3 bases are TGTGCCATCAGCCCTAACGGACAGGGTCATGGCTACACCTTC. This sequence encodes CAISPNGQGHGYTF.

CDR3 sequence: CASSPGQGDLNEQYF. The CDR3 nucleotides are TGTGCCAGCAGTCCGGGACAGGGGGATTTAAACGAGCAGTACTTC. The chain uses TRBV28 and TRBJ2-7; TRBD1 agrees at 11 bases. CDR3 length: 15 amino acids. Trimming at V came to 5 bases and at J to 5 bases, leaving 8 bases not matched to a gene. From germline, CDR1 is MDHEN and CDR2 SYDVKM.

This chain joins TRBV3-1 (or the pseudogene TRBV3-2) and TRBJ2-1, with 11 bases matching TRBD2. This CDR3 spans 19 amino acids. J was trimmed by 8 bases and V by 0 bases; bases with no gene match: 15. The germline V gene has CDR1 LGHDT and CDR2 YNNKEL (reference sequence). This CDR3 is CASSQESGTSGGGAYEQFF. In DNA form, the CDR3 reads TGTGCCAGCAGCCAAGAAAGCGGAACTAGCGGGGGCGGGGCGTATGAGCAGTTCTTC.

The J gene is TRBJ2-5, the V gene TRBV3-1 (or the pseudogene TRBV3-2); 9 nucleotides line up with TRBD2. The CDR3 has 16 residues. Germline V gene lookup returns CDR1 LGHDT and CDR2 YNNKEL (reference sequence). Trimming took 0 bases from V and 7 from J; bases not matched to a gene: 9. CDR3 loop: CASSQEGSGRTGTQYF. Written as DNA, the CDR3 is TGTGCCAGCAGCCAAGAAGGTAGCGGGAGAACGGGGACCCAGTACTTC.

V is TRBV28 and J is TRBJ2-3; 8 bases fit TRBD1. Germline loops: CDR1 MDHEN, CDR2 SYDVKM. CDR3 length: 14 amino acids. J lost 6 bases, V lost 3 bases, and 5 bases had no gene match. CDR3 loop: CASSFSTGADTQYF. DNA for the CDR3: TGTGCCAGCAGTTTTTCGACAGGGGCCGATACGCAGTATTTT. The full variable domain, rest sourced from reference TRBV28 and TRBJ2-3, is DVKVTQSSRYLVKRTGEKVFLECVQDMDHENMFWYRQDPGLGLRLIYFSYDVKMKEKGDIPEGYSVSREKKERFSLILESASTNQTSMYLCASSFSTGADTQYFGPGTRLTVL.

In its sample, this clone was seen a few times. The chain employs TRBV11-2 and TRBJ2-7, with TRBD1 matching 9 bases. CDR1 and CDR2 from the germline V gene are SGHAT and FQNNGV. The CDR3 extends over 17 amino acids. J was trimmed by 0 bases and V by 1 base; bases with no gene match: 7. The CDR3 DNA reads TGTGCCAGCAGCTTAGGAACAGGGGGCCCTAGCTCCTACGAGCAGTACTTC. It specifies CASSLGTGGPSSYEQYF.

The chain uses TRBV5-6 and TRBJ2-3, with D possibly TRBD2 on 6 matching bases. CDR3 size: 14 residues. Germline-derived CDR1 and CDR2 are SGHDT and YYEEEE. Trimming left V 5 bases short and J 6 bases short, with 16 bases between. Here the CDR3 DNA reads TGTGCCAGCAGTTCGCAGGCGACTAGTGATACGCAGTATTTT. Encoded protein: CASSSQATSDTQYF.

This clone was counted a single time. This chain links TRBV3-1 (or the pseudogene TRBV3-2) with TRBJ2-5, with 7 positions matching TRBD2. CDR3 length equals 14 residues. Germline-derived CDR1 and CDR2 are LGHDT and YNNKEL (reference sequence). V lost 4 bases and J lost 4; bases outside the gene matches: 6. This CDR3 is CASSPTTSPETQYF. The CDR3 nucleotides are TGTGCCAGCAGCCCAACGACTAGCCCAGAGACCCAGTACTTC.

This chain connects TRBV9 to TRBJ2-6; possibly TRBD1 for D (5 bases). Germline loops: CDR1 SGDLS, CDR2 YYNGEE. This CDR3 contains 15 residues. The V gene lost 7 bases and the J gene lost 0 bases, with 11 bases spanning the gap. CDR3 loop: CASGQTASGANVLTF. Written as DNA, the CDR3 is TGTGCCAGCGGTCAGACAGCCTCTGGGGCCAACGTCCTGACTTTC.

This clone was seen a few times. The chain links TRBV2 to TRBJ2-7; 14 nucleotides agree with TRBD2. Looked up from germline, CDR1 is SNHLY and CDR2 is FYNNEI. This CDR3 region has 15 residues. V lost 9 bases, J lost 3 bases, and 7 bases stayed unmatched. CDR3 sequence (DNA): TGTGCCAGTATTGGGACTAGCGGGAGAAGCTACGAGCAGTACTTC. Its translation: CASIGTSGRSYEQYF.

The genes are TRBV5-1 and TRBJ2-1; TRBD2 matches at 9 bases. CDR1 is SGHRS and CDR2 is YFSETQ in the germline V gene. This CDR3 spans 17 amino acids. V was pared by 4 bases and J by 5 bases, with 13 bases of the junction left unmatched. CDR3 nucleotides: TGCGCCAGCAGCGCCGACGGCGGGAGGGCCAAAAACAATGAGCAGTTCTTC. This gives the protein CASSADGGRAKNNEQFF.

The rearrangement joins TRBV5-4 to TRBJ2-2; perhaps TRBD1 as D (5 bases). The CDR3 has 16 residues. Deletions cut 5 bases from V and 0 bases from J, with 14 bases between. Germline-derived CDR1 and CDR2 are SGHNT and YYREEE (reference sequence). The CDR3 bases are TGTGCCAGCAGGCAAGACAGCCACACGAACACCGGGGAGCTGTTTTTT. Its protein product is CASRQDSHTNTGELFF.

J is TRBJ2-7 and V is TRBV3-1 (or the pseudogene TRBV3-2); D remains ambiguous. The CDR3 extends over 14 amino acids. Germline V lookup: CDR1 LGHDT, CDR2 YNNKEL (reference sequence). Trimming stripped 5 bases from V and 1 base from J, with 12 bases between. CDR3 region: CASSGTTGSYEQYF. Here the CDR3 DNA reads TGTGCCAGCAGCGGTACTACCGGATCCTACGAGCAGTACTTC.

In this sample, this clone turned up a few times. This rearrangement joins TRBV10-2 to TRBJ1-5, with D maybe TRBD1 (5 bases). The CDR3 contains 14 residues. The V gene's germline CDR1 is WSHSY and CDR2 SAAADI. V gave up 8 bases and J gave up 7 bases, with 18 bases separating them. CDR3 in DNA: TGCGCCAGCCGCGGGGGGGTAATAAACCAGCCCCAGCATTTT. As protein: CASRGGVINQPQHF.

The chain employs TRBV2 and TRBJ2-4, with 7 bases fitting TRBD2. The CDR3 contains 15 residues. V gave up 6 bases and J gave up 8 bases; unmatched junction bases: 13. Per the germline V gene, CDR1 is SNHLY and CDR2 is FYNNEI. The CDR3 region is CASSQTGQGGDIQYF. The CDR3 bases are TGTGCCAGCAGCCAAACGGGGCAGGGAGGGGACATTCAGTACTTC.

This rearrangement joins TRBV6-5 to TRBJ2-5, with a tentative D call TRBD2 (5 bases). Germline loops: CDR1 MNHEY, CDR2 SVGAGI. The V end was cut by 6 bases, the J end by 1 base, with 15 bases between. This CDR3 region has 15 residues. This CDR3 reads CASSPGITSQETQYF. In DNA, the CDR3 is TGTGCCAGCAGCCCCGGGATCACGTCCCAAGAGACCCAGTACTTC.